This T cell receptor beta chain was recovered during a study of blood T cell repertoires in COVID-19. Across the study: T cells, B-cell-depleted T cells, or PBMCs supplied cDNA or gDNA.

This clone was picked up a small number of times. Source study methods: How many nucleated cells were present was estimated from reference gene primer amplification. Clones were sequenced by immunoSEQ multiplex PCR, and TCRdb holds only the in-frame ones, with some missing. For V, J and clone size, that table is used; D and trimming come from the DNA. The repertoire holds 300,000 or so clones, with around 86% as singletons. Everyone who took part was roughly 18 to 89 years old, and they came from 24 US areas. Allocation to cohorts depended on clinical history reported by the participants. Material: PBMCs or T cells enriched from blood (not recorded which). This receptor was identified in a woman in her 40s with acute COVID-19.

CDR3 nucleotide sequence: TGTGCCAGCAGCTTAGAAGTCTCGGGGGCTTTCTTT. Its translation is CASSLEVSGAFF. This chain connects TRBV11-2 to TRBJ1-1, with no clear D. The CDR3 is 12 residues long. Per germline, CDR1 SGHAT and CDR2 FQNNGV. Trimming stripped 0 bases from V and 11 bases from J, with 10 bases between.